A selection of T cell receptor beta chains follows, all from one sample in a study of T cell responses to AZD1222 COVID-19 vaccine. TCRdb's copy holds only in-frame clones and misses some; the assay was immunoSEQ multiplex PCR. The sample has approximately 100,000 clones, roughly 87% seen once. This specimen was peripheral blood, taken 28 days after the second AZD1222 dose. The receptors here all came from an adult who received the AZD1222 COVID-19 vaccine. The CDR3 runs from the conserved cysteine through the conserved F or W. The order of the fields is J gene, D gene, CDR3 length, clone size, V gene, CDR3 DNA, CDR3 protein. A D gene is named only where the DNA matches it firmly. The size field is filled for only some rows; it gives once, few, many or a size class.

>TRBJ1-5|NA|15|once|TRBV2
TGTGCCAGCACCGGAGGGGCAGGGGGCAATCAGCCCCAGCATTTT
CASTGGAGGNQPQHF
>TRBJ1-4|TRBD1|14|NA|TRBV9
TGTGCCAGCAGCGTCCAGGGGGCCTTCGAAAAACTGTTTTTT
CASSVQGAFEKLFF
>TRBJ2-6|TRBD1|16|NA|TRBV2
TGTGCCAGCGGACAGGGTAAAGGCTCTGGGGCCAACGTCCTGACTTTC
CASGQGKGSGANVLTF
>TRBJ2-3|NA|15|NA|TRBV5-1
TGCGCCAGCAGCTTGGTCAGGGTTGGGACAGATACGCAGTATTTT
CASSLVRVGTDTQYF
>TRBJ2-3|NA|12|NA|TRBV18
TGTGCCAGCTCACCAGTAGTAGATACGCAGTATTTT
CASSPVVDTQYF
>TRBJ2-1|NA|14|NA|TRBV11-3
TGTGCCAGCAGCTTAGCCCAGGGGTCCGATGAGCAGTTCTTC
CASSLAQGSDEQFF
>TRBJ1-5|NA|13|NA|TRBV6-1
TGTGCCAGCAGGGAAGATAGCAATCAGCCCCAGCATTTT
CASREDSNQPQHF
>TRBJ1-4|NA|15|NA|TRBV27
TGTGCCAGCAGTCCCGGGACAACAACTAATGAAAAACTGTTTTTT
CASSPGTTTNEKLFF
>TRBJ1-3|NA|15|NA|TRBV7-3
TGTGCCAGCAGCTTATCGGGGGGCTATGGAAACACCATATATTTT
CASSLSGGYGNTIYF
>TRBJ1-1|NA|13|NA|TRBV19
TGTGCCAGTAGTATGTTCGGAGAGACTGAAGCTTTCTTT
CASSMFGETEAFF
>TRBJ1-3|NA|16|NA|TRBV4-3
TGCGCCAGCAGCCAGGGACACCCAAGCTCTGGAAACACCATATATTTT
CASSQGHPSSGNTIYF
>TRBJ2-6|NA|14|NA|TRBV5-5
TGTGCCAGCAGCCAAGCTCGGGGGGCCAACGTCCTGACTTTC
CASSQARGANVLTF
>TRBJ2-7|TRBD2|15|NA|TRBV7-2
TGTGCCAGCAGCTTAACAGCGGGGGGTCTCTACGAGCAGTACTTC
CASSLTAGGLYEQYF
>TRBJ1-5|NA|16|NA|TRBV7-2
TGTGCCAGCAGCTTAATGGGGGGCTTGGGAAATCAGCCCCAGCATTTT
CASSLMGGLGNQPQHF
>TRBJ1-4|TRBD1|15|large|TRBV7-9
TGTGCCAGCAGCTTAGGCTGGCAGGGGGATGAAAAACTGTTTTTT
CASSLGWQGDEKLFF
>TRBJ2-7|TRBD1|14|NA|TRBV7-9
TGTGCCAGCAGCGTCGGGACAGGGGCGACCGAGCAGTACTTC
CASSVGTGATEQYF
>TRBJ1-4|NA|11|NA|TRBV12-3/TRBV12-4
TGTGCCAGCAGTACTTCTGAAAAACTGTTTTTT
CASSTSEKLFF
>TRBJ1-4|NA|14|NA|TRBV5-1
TGCGCCAGCAGCCCGGGTGGGGGTAATGAAAAACTGTTTTTT
CASSPGGGNEKLFF
>TRBJ2-1|TRBD2|16|NA|TRBV11-2
TGTGCCAGCAGCTATACTAGCGGGGGGAGGTACAATGAGCAGTTCTTC
CASSYTSGGRYNEQFF
>TRBJ2-1|TRBD2|16|NA|TRBV7-2
TGTGCCAGCAGCGAACCGGGACTAGCGGGGTACAATGAGCAGTTCTTC
CASSEPGLAGYNEQFF
>TRBJ1-4|NA|16|NA|TRBV9
TGTGCCAGCAGCCTAGGACCAGTTGTACACGATGAAAAACTGTTTTTT
CASSLGPVVHDEKLFF
>TRBJ1-1|NA|14|few|TRBV5-5
TGTGCCAGCAGCTTGGAGGGACTGAACACTGAAGCTTTCTTT
CASSLEGLNTEAFF
>TRBJ1-4|NA|15|NA|TRBV5-1
TGCGCCAGCAGGCAGGGAGGGCAAACTAATGAAAAACTGTTTTTT
CASRQGGQTNEKLFF
>TRBJ2-1|TRBD2|15|NA|TRBV19
TGTGCCAGTAGTCATACTAGCGGGGCGGTGAATGAGCAGTTCTTC
CASSHTSGAVNEQFF
>TRBJ1-6|TRBD1|16|NA|TRBV3-1/TRBV3-2
TGTGCCAGCAGCCTCATGGGACAGGGGGAAAATTCACCCCTCCACTTT
CASSLMGQGENSPLHF
>TRBJ2-2|TRBD2|16|NA|TRBV2
TGTGCCAGCAGTACAATCGGGGGGACGAACACCGGGGAGCTGTTTTTT
CASSTIGGTNTGELFF
>TRBJ1-2|TRBD1|12|NA|TRBV12-3/TRBV12-4
TGTGCCAGCCTATACAGGGGATATGGCTACACCTTC
CASLYRGYGYTF
>TRBJ1-6|NA|17|NA|TRBV4-3
TGCGCCAGCAGCCAACGCCTCTGGACGGACGATAATTCACCCCTCCACTTT
CASSQRLWTDDNSPLHF
>TRBJ1-3|TRBD1|16|NA|TRBV11-2
TGTGCCAGCAGCTCCTATCGGACAGGGGGCGAAAACACCATATATTTT
CASSSYRTGGENTIYF
>TRBJ2-2|NA|13|NA|TRBV5-1
TGCGCCAGCGGGACGGCAGACACCGGGGAGCTGTTTTTT
CASGTADTGELFF
>TRBJ2-4|NA|14|NA|TRBV18
TGTGCCAGCTCACAAGACGTGAGGAAGGACATTCAGTACTTC
CASSQDVRKDIQYF
>TRBJ2-1|TRBD2|16|NA|TRBV6-1
TGTGCCAGCAGTGAGGGACCTAGCGGGGGGGTTAATGAGCAGTTCTTC
CASSEGPSGGVNEQFF
>TRBJ2-1|NA|15|NA|TRBV6-4
TGTGCCAGCACCTCAGGGGCCGGACCCAACAATGAGCAGTTCTTC
CASTSGAGPNNEQFF
>TRBJ2-3|TRBD2|14|NA|TRBV2
TGTGCCAGCATCCAGACTAGCGGGGGGGGTACGCAGTATTTT
CASIQTSGGGTQYF
>TRBJ2-2|NA|15|NA|TRBV7-2
TGTGCCAGCAGCCCCGACAGGAGGAGCACCGGGGAGCTGTTTTTT
CASSPDRRSTGELFF
>TRBJ2-2|NA|15|NA|TRBV4-2
TGTGCCAGCAGCCAAGGGGCGGCGAACACCGGGGAGCTGTTTTTT
CASSQGAANTGELFF
>TRBJ1-4|NA|12|NA|TRBV19
TGTGCCAGTAGTCCGGAATCGGAAAAACTGTTTTTT
CASSPESEKLFF